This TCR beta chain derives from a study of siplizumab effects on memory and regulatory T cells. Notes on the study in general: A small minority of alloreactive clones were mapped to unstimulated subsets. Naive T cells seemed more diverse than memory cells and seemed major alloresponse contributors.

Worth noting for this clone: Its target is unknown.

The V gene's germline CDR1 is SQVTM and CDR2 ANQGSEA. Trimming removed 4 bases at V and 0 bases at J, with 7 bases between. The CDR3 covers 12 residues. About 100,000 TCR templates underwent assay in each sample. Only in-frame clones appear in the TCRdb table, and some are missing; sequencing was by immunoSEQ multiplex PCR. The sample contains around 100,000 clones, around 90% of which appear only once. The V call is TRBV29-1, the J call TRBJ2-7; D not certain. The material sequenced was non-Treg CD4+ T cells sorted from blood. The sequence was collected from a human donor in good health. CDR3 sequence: CSVVGLSYEQYF. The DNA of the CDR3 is TGCAGCGTTGTGGGTCTCTCCTACGAGCAGTACTTC.